This is a list of T cell receptor beta chains from one sample in a study of cytomegalovirus exposure and HLA in healthy donors. The method was immunoSEQ multiplex PCR; TCRdb's version includes in-frame clones alone and lacks a portion of them. The sample has some 110,000 clones; 73% are singletons. The sequencing sample was made of PBMCs. These receptors were taken from a young woman in good health and CMV-seronegative. Both conserved end residues are part of each CDR3. The D gene is left open where the match is weak. The size entry is marked missing in some rows and otherwise reads once, few, many or a size class.

V: TRBV11-3; D: TRBD2; size: -; J: TRBJ2-7; DNA: TGTGCCAGCAGCATAACCGGGACTAGCTCCACCTACGAGCAGTACTTC; CDR3: CASSITGTSSTYEQYF
V: TRBV6-5; D: TRBD1; size: -; J: TRBJ1-2; DNA: TGTGCCAGCAGTTACTCATACGGGACAGACTATGGCTACACCTTC; CDR3: CASSYSYGTDYGYTF
V: TRBV27; D: -; size: -; J: TRBJ2-6; DNA: TGTGCCAGCAGTGGAGGGTTCCCCAGGGCCGGGGCCAACGTCCTGACTTTC; CDR3: CASSGGFPRAGANVLTF
V: TRBV7-9; D: TRBD1; size: -; J: TRBJ1-4; DNA: TGTGCCAGCAGCCTGATGGACAGGGCCAATGAAAAACTGTTTTTT; CDR3: CASSLMDRANEKLFF
V: TRBV5-8; D: -; size: few; J: TRBJ1-5; DNA: TGTGCCAGCAGCTTGGAGGCAGGTGGTCAGCCCCAGCATTTT; CDR3: CASSLEAGGQPQHF
V: TRBV12-5; D: -; size: few; J: TRBJ1-5; DNA: TGTGCTAGTGGTTTGGCCGGACAGAACAATCAGCCCCAGCATTTT; CDR3: CASGLAGQNNQPQHF
V: TRBV30; D: -; size: -; J: TRBJ1-5; DNA: TGTGCCTGGAGGAGGAACGGGGTGCCGCATTTT; CDR3: CAWRRNGVPHF
V: TRBV27; D: -; size: -; J: TRBJ2-7; DNA: TGTGCCAGCAGTTTTGGACAGACCTACGAGCAGTACTTC; CDR3: CASSFGQTYEQYF
V: TRBV20-1; D: -; size: -; J: TRBJ1-2; DNA: TGCAGTGCTCAATTAGACAGTGGCTACACCTTC; CDR3: CSAQLDSGYTF
V: TRBV18; D: TRBD1; size: -; J: TRBJ1-1; DNA: TGTGCCAGCTCACCCTACTTACGACAGGGGCCAATGAACACTGAAGCTTTCTTT; CDR3: CASSPYLRQGPMNTEAFF
V: TRBV27; D: TRBD1; size: -; J: TRBJ2-7; DNA: TGTGCCAGCATCGCCAGGGGGCCCGTCCTTTCCTACGAGCAGTACTTC; CDR3: CASIARGPVLSYEQYF
V: TRBV5-1; D: -; size: -; J: TRBJ2-1; DNA: TGCGCCAGCAGCTTGGGCGCGGGGTTAGATGAGCAGTTCTTC; CDR3: CASSLGAGLDEQFF
V: TRBV5-1; D: TRBD2; size: few; J: TRBJ2-5; DNA: TGCGCCAGCAGCAGCCAGGTGCGGAGCGGGAGGGAGACCCAGTACTTC; CDR3: CASSSQVRSGRETQYF
V: TRBV7-9; D: -; size: -; J: TRBJ2-7; DNA: TGTGCCAGCAGCTTAGTATTCTCCGACCAGGACTACGAGCAGTACTTC; CDR3: CASSLVFSDQDYEQYF
V: TRBV6-1; D: TRBD1; size: once; J: TRBJ1-1; DNA: TGTGCCAGCAGTGAACCGGGACAGGAAATGCGGGCTTTCTTT; CDR3: CASSEPGQEMRAFF
V: TRBV18; D: -; size: -; J: TRBJ2-2; DNA: TGTGCCAGCTCACCTAGACATCCCCCGACCGGGGAGCTGTTTTTT; CDR3: CASSPRHPPTGELFF
V: TRBV30; D: -; size: few; J: TRBJ1-1; DNA: TGTGCCTGGAGTACTACCGAGACCGCTGAAGCTTTCTTT; CDR3: CAWSTTETAEAFF
V: TRBV6-6; D: TRBD1; size: -; J: TRBJ1-2; DNA: TGTGCCAGCAGGGGACAGGGGCCTGGCTACACCTTC; CDR3: CASRGQGPGYTF
V: TRBV30; D: TRBD1; size: -; J: TRBJ1-1; DNA: TGTGCCTGGAGATCGGGACAGGGGGCGCCGATTTTTAACACTGAAGCTTTCTTT; CDR3: CAWRSGQGAPIFNTEAFF
V: TRBV6-5; D: TRBD2; size: -; J: TRBJ2-3; DNA: TGTGCCAGCAGTCGTAGGGAGGGAGATACGCAGTATTTT; CDR3: CASSRREGDTQYF
V: TRBV5-1; D: -; size: -; J: TRBJ1-2; DNA: TGCGCCAGCAGCTCCGGGACTCCGGTGGACTATGGCTACACCTTC; CDR3: CASSSGTPVDYGYTF
V: TRBV6-5; D: -; size: few; J: TRBJ1-2; DNA: TGTGCCAGCAGCCCGACCGGGAACTATGGCTACACCTTC; CDR3: CASSPTGNYGYTF
V: TRBV5-1; D: TRBD2; size: few; J: TRBJ2-1; DNA: TGCGCCAGCAGCGCGGGACTAGCGGCAAACAATGAGCAGTTCTTC; CDR3: CASSAGLAANNEQFF
V: TRBV2; D: -; size: -; J: TRBJ1-1; DNA: TGTGCCAGCAGTGGACTTGACAGTTTGGCTTTCTTT; CDR3: CASSGLDSLAFF
V: TRBV6-1; D: -; size: -; J: TRBJ1-1; DNA: TGTGCCAGCATGACTGGATTAGGGGTGACCACTGAAGCTTTCTTT; CDR3: CASMTGLGVTTEAFF
V: TRBV5-1; D: TRBD1; size: -; J: TRBJ2-2; DNA: TGCGCCAGCAGCTTCTTACAGGGGGCCGCCGGGGAGCTGTTTTTT; CDR3: CASSFLQGAAGELFF
V: TRBV25-1; D: TRBD1; size: -; J: TRBJ2-3; DNA: TGTGCCAGCAGTGGGGGGACAGGGGTGGCAGATACGCAGTATTTT; CDR3: CASSGGTGVADTQYF
V: TRBV2; D: TRBD2; size: -; J: TRBJ2-3; DNA: TGTGCCAGCAGCCCCCGACTAGCGGGAGGACCAGATACGCAGTATTTT; CDR3: CASSPRLAGGPDTQYF
V: TRBV2; D: TRBD2; size: -; J: TRBJ2-3; DNA: TGTGCCAGCAGGGCTAGCGGGTACCCAGATACGCAGTATTTT; CDR3: CASRASGYPDTQYF
V: TRBV7-9; D: -; size: once; J: TRBJ1-5; DNA: TGTGCCAGCAGCCCGACTGAGAACTCCAATCAGCCCCAGCATTTT; CDR3: CASSPTENSNQPQHF
V: TRBV20-1; D: -; size: -; J: TRBJ1-2; DNA: TGCAGTGCTAGCTGGAGCTCTGGCTACACCTTC; CDR3: CSASWSSGYTF
V: TRBV6-1; D: -; size: -; J: TRBJ2-7; DNA: TGTTCCACGGCGGTCAGCGTGGCTTACGAGCAGTACTTC; CDR3: CSTAVSVAYEQYF
V: TRBV30; D: TRBD1; size: -; J: TRBJ2-6; DNA: TGTGCCTGGGACAGGGAAGAAGGGGCCAACGTCCTGACTTTC; CDR3: CAWDREEGANVLTF
V: TRBV30; D: -; size: -; J: TRBJ1-5; DNA: TGTGCCTGGAGTGTACAGGCAGTAAATCAGCCCCAGCATTTT; CDR3: CAWSVQAVNQPQHF
V: TRBV18; D: TRBD2; size: -; J: TRBJ2-7; DNA: TGTGCCAGCTCACCGGGCAGCGGGACTAGCTCCTACGAGCAGTACTTC; CDR3: CASSPGSGTSSYEQYF